These 20 T cell receptor beta chains were all obtained from the same sample, sequenced in a study of CD8 T cells in ankylosing spondylitis. In TCRdb, the 5' RACE reads were re-called with MiXCR into one record per CDR3 protein. This table has about 360,000 distinct CDR3 sequences, 20% to 25% appearing once. Sequencing was performed on blood, either unsorted or a sorted T cell fraction (not recorded which). The receptors come from a male donor with ankylosing spondylitis or in good health (not recorded which).

The chain combines TRBV7-2 with TRBJ2-1, with 7 nucleotides matching TRBD2. The J segment lost 3 bases and the V segment lost 1 base, leaving 3 bases of the junction unmatched. In germline, CDR1 is SGHTA, CDR2 FQGNSA. The CDR3 extends over 15 amino acids. CDR3 nucleotide sequence: TGTGCCAGCAGCTTAGTGGGGGGGAACTACAATGAGCAGTTCTTC. Translating gives CASSLVGGNYNEQFF.

The V gene is TRBV5-1, the J gene TRBJ1-1, with D possibly being TRBD1 (5 bases). Germline V gene lookup returns CDR1 SGHRS and CDR2 YFSETQ. CDR3 size: 15 residues. V was pared by 0 bases and J by 4 bases, with 13 bases between. This CDR3 reads CASSLDGGMGTEAFF. CDR3 bases: TGCGCCAGCAGCTTGGACGGGGGAATGGGCACTGAAGCTTTCTTT.

The V call is TRBV29-1, the J call TRBJ2-7; TRBD1 is a possible D gene (6 bases). The CDR3 runs 12 residues. The germline CDR1 and CDR2 sequences are SQVTM and ANQGSEA. Trimming took 7 bases from V and 2 from J, leaving 12 bases between them. The DNA of the CDR3 is TGCAGCGACCACTGGACAGCCTACGAGCAGTACTTC. Residues: CSDHWTAYEQYF.

This clonotype came up a few times. The genes are TRBV14 and TRBJ2-7, with TRBD2 matching over 8 bases. J lost 3 bases, V lost 2 bases, and 6 bases had no gene match. Looked up from germline, CDR1 is SGHDN and CDR2 is FVKESK. The CDR3 covers 15 residues. CDR3 region: CASSQTRGARYEQYF. CDR3 nucleotide sequence: TGTGCCAGCAGCCAAACGCGGGGGGCCCGCTACGAGCAGTACTTC.

V usage is TRBV3-1 and J usage is TRBJ2-5, with TRBD2 matching 9 bases. With V trimmed by 4 bases and J by 5 bases, 8 bases remained unmatched. Germline loops: CDR1 LGHDT, CDR2 YNNKEL (reference sequence). The CDR3 has 15 amino acids. CDR3 sequence reads: CASSPPGLARETQYF. The CDR3 DNA reads TGTGCCAGCAGCCCTCCGGGACTAGCTAGGGAGACCCAGTACTTC.

The chain is built from TRBV29-1 and TRBJ2-7; either TRBD1 or TRBD2 may supply D (7 bases each). CDR1 and CDR2 (germline): SQVTM, ANQGSEA. There are 13 residues in the CDR3. The V gene lost 6 bases and the J gene lost 3 bases, with 15 bases spanning the gap. The DNA of the CDR3 is TGCAGCGTCGCAGGGGGGGTTGGCTACGAGCAGTACTTC. It yields the protein CSVAGGVGYEQYF.

On this clonotype itself: This may be a read error, as it is one base from a much larger clone. The rearrangement links TRBV7-8 to TRBJ2-7; possibly TRBD1 for D (5 bases). Germline V CDR1 and CDR2: SGHVS, FQNEAQ. This CDR3 region has 14 residues. The CDR3 is CASGLQASSYEQYF. The CDR3 bases are TGTGCCAGCGGCTTACAGGCCAGCTCCTACGAGCAGTACTTC.

This clonotype was recorded many times. The chain uses TRBV9 and TRBJ2-2, with 10 bases aligning to TRBD2. V dropped 7 bases and J dropped 6; count of bases not matched to a gene: 15. CDR1 and CDR2 (germline): SGDLS, YYNGEE. This CDR3 is built from 17 residues. The CDR3 DNA reads as TGTGCCAGCTCCGGGACTAGCGATAGGCTTGTCGCCGGGGAGCTGTTTTTT. Its translation: CASSGTSDRLVAGELFF.

V gene TRBV6-1 combines with J gene TRBJ2-7, with D maybe TRBD2 (7 bases). V was pared by 5 bases and J by 5 bases, with 19 bases between. Germline loops: CDR1 MNHNS, CDR2 SASEGT. This CDR3 is built from 15 residues. The CDR3: CASSRTAGEGHEQYF. The CDR3, as DNA: TGTGCCAGCAGTCGGACAGCAGGGGAGGGACACGAGCAGTACTTC.

This clonotype has ten or more counts. The chain carries TRBV12-3 or TRBV12-4 and TRBJ2-5; possible D gene TRBD2, 5 bases. The CDR3 runs 13 residues. Trimming stripped 3 bases from V and 5 bases from J, with 10 bases between. CDR3 DNA sequence: TGTGCCAGCAGTTTTGGAGGATCTGAGACCCAGTACTTC. Amino acids: CASSFGGSETQYF.

This clonotype was detected only a few times. This chain joins TRBV4-2 and TRBJ2-3, with 9 bases matching TRBD2. V lost 0 bases, J lost 4 bases, and 5 bases stayed unmatched. Looked up from germline, CDR1 is LGHNA and CDR2 is YNFKEQ. This CDR3 is built from 16 residues. The CDR3 nucleotides are TGTGCCAGCAGCCAAGATCTGGCTAGCGGGGCAGATACGCAGTATTTT. This translates into CASSQDLASGADTQYF.

The rearrangement joins TRBV12-3 or TRBV12-4 to TRBJ2-7; the D gene is possibly TRBD1 (5 bases). V lost 3 bases and J 2 bases, leaving 8 bases between the germline ends. The CDR3 loop spans 13 amino acids. The CDR3 loop reads CASSLDTPYEQYF. CDR3 DNA: TGTGCCAGCAGTTTGGACACCCCCTACGAGCAGTACTTC.

This clonotype was seen a few times. The V gene is TRBV4-2, the J gene TRBJ1-3; tentatively, D is TRBD1 (5 bases). The V gene lost 1 base and the J gene lost 2 bases, with 9 bases spanning the gap. In germline, CDR1 is LGHNA, CDR2 YNFKEQ. The CDR3 totals 15 residues. The CDR3 DNA sequence: TGTGCCAGCAGCCAAGGGGGCACCACTGGAAACACCATATATTTT. This encodes CASSQGGTTGNTIYF.

This clonotype has just a few counts. The chain uses TRBV6-5 and TRBJ2-1, with D maybe TRBD2 (6 bases). V was trimmed by 0 bases and J by 5 bases, leaving 11 bases between them. Germline loops: CDR1 MNHEY, CDR2 SVGAGI. CDR3 length: 15 residues. The CDR3 sequence: CASSYSGGLDNEQFF. DNA for the CDR3: TGTGCCAGCAGTTACTCCGGGGGTCTCGACAATGAGCAGTTCTTC.

This clonotype was seen a handful of times. The gene calls are TRBV13 and TRBJ2-5; 7 nucleotides match TRBD1. CDR3 length: 14 amino acids. Germline V gene sequence: CDR1 PRHDT, CDR2 FYEKMQ (reference sequence). Trimming took 1 base from V and 3 from J; bases not matched to a gene: 2. The CDR3 is CASSLAQGKETQYF. The CDR3 nucleotides are TGTGCCAGCAGCTTAGCACAGGGGAAAGAGACCCAGTACTTC.

In this sample, this clonotype turned up a few times. The chain has TRBV9 and TRBJ1-6; D gene ambiguous. Trimming took off 0 bases at V and 7 bases at J, with 14 bases between the two ends. CDR1 is SGDLS, CDR2 YYNGEE, per germline. This CDR3 has 16 amino acids. Written as DNA, the CDR3 is TGTGCCAGCAGCGTAGGTCGACCGGAAACGAATTCACCCCTCCACTTT. Translating it yields CASSVGRPETNSPLHF.

The chain's CDR3 is CASSLGTGGPETQYF. The CDR3 DNA sequence: TGTGCCAGCAGCTTAGGGACAGGGGGCCCAGAGACCCAGTACTTC. V is TRBV7-2 and J is TRBJ2-5; 11 positions match TRBD1. The germline V gene encodes CDR1 SGHTA and CDR2 FQGNSA. The CDR3 is 15 amino acids. V lost 1 base and J lost 4; bases outside the gene matches: 2.

This clonotype was counted a few times. The rearrangement uses TRBV11-2 and TRBJ2-1, with D unresolved. Trimming shortened V by 1 base and J by 8 bases, and 15 bases separated the two germline ends. Germline CDR1 SGHAT, CDR2 FQNNGV. The CDR3 runs 15 residues. The CDR3 region is CASSLVSSLEDEQFF. CDR3 nucleotides: TGTGCCAGCAGCTTAGTAAGTTCCCTTGAGGATGAGCAGTTCTTC.

This clonotype was recorded at least ten times. The rearrangement links TRBV10-1 to TRBJ2-2; possibly TRBD1 or TRBD2 for D (5 bases each). CDR3 length: 15 residues. V was pared by 3 bases and J by 7 bases, with 15 bases between. Germline lookup yields CDR1 WNHNN and CDR2 SYGVQD (reference sequence). CDR3 loop: CASSDLRPGSGELFF. The CDR3 region has the DNA TGCGCCAGCAGTGACCTCCGGCCAGGGAGCGGGGAGCTGTTTTTT.

The chain employs TRBV7-9 and TRBJ2-5; TRBD2 is a possible D gene (5 bases). CDR1 and CDR2 (germline): SEHNR, FQNEAQ (reference sequence). The CDR3 covers 13 residues. The germline V and J ends were trimmed by 5 bases and 5 bases, with 12 bases remaining between them. The CDR3 DNA reads TGTGCCAGCAGCGGACCAGGAGGCGAGACCCAGTACTTC. It codes for CASSGPGGETQYF.